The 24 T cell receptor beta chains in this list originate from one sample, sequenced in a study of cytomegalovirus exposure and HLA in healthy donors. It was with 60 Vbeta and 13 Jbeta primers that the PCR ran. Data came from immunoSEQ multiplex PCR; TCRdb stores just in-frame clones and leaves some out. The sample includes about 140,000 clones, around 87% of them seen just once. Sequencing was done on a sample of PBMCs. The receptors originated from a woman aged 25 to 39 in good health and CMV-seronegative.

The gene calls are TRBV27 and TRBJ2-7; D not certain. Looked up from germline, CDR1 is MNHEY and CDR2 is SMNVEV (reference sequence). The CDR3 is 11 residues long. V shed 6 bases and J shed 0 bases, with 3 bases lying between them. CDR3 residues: CASRSSYEQYF. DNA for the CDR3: TGTGCCAGCAGGAGCTCCTACGAGCAGTACTTC.

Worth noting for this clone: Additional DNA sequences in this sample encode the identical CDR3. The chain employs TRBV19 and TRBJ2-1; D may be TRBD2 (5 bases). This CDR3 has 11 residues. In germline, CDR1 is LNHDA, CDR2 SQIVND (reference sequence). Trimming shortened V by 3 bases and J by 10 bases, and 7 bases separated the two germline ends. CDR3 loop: CASSIRREQFF. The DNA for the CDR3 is TGTGCCAGTAGTATTCGGAGGGAGCAGTTCTTC.

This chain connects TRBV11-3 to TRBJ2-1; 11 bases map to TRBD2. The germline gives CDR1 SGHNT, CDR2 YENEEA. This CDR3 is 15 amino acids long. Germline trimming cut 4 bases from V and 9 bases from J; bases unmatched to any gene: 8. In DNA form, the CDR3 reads TGTGCCAGCAGCTCGGTACTAGCGGGAGTCAGTGAGCAGTTCTTC. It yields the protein CASSSVLAGVSEQFF.

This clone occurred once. CDR3 in DNA: TGTGCCAGCAGTTTACGGTATAGCGGGAGTGATGAGCAGTTCTTC. It yields the protein CASSLRYSGSDEQFF. The chain uses TRBV28 and TRBJ2-1; 9 bases agree with TRBD2. Trimming removed 2 bases from V and 8 bases from J; junction bases left unmatched: 7. The CDR3 has 15 amino acids. Germline CDR1 and CDR2: MDHEN and SYDVKM.

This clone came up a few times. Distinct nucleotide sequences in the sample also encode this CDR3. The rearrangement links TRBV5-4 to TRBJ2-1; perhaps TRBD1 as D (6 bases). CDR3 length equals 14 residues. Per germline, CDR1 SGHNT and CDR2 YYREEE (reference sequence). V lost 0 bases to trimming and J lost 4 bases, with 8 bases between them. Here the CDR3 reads CASSLGQAYNEQFF. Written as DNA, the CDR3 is TGTGCCAGCAGCTTGGGACAGGCTTACAATGAGCAGTTCTTC.

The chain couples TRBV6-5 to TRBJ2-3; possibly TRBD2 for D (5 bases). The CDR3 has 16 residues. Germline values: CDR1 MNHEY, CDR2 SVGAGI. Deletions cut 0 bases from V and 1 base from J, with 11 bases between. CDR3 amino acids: CASSYSDSEGTDTQYF. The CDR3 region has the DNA TGTGCCAGCAGTTACTCGGATAGCGAAGGCACAGATACGCAGTATTTT.

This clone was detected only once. CDR3 amino acids: CASSERTSGRAIYNEQFF. CDR3 bases: TGTGCCAGCAGTGAAAGGACTAGCGGGAGGGCCATTTACAATGAGCAGTTCTTC. This chain uses TRBV2 with TRBJ2-1; TRBD2 matches at 15 bases. V shed 2 bases, J shed 4 bases, and the junction held 6 bases outside the gene matches. This CDR3 comprises 18 residues. Germline values: CDR1 SNHLY, CDR2 FYNNEI.

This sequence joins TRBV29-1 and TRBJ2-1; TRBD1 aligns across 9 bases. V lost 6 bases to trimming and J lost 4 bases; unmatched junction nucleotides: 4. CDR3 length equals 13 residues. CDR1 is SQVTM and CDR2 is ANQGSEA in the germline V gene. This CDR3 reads CSVGTGNYNEQFF. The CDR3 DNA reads TGCAGCGTGGGGACAGGGAATTACAATGAGCAGTTCTTC.

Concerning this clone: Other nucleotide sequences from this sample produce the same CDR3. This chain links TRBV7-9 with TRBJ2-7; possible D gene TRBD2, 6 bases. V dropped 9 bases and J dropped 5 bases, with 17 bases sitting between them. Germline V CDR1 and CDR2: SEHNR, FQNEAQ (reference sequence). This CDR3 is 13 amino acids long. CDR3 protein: CARTSGSHNEQYF. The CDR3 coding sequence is TGTGCCAGGACTAGTGGGAGTCACAACGAGCAGTACTTC.

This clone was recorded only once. CDR3 sequence: CASSADRAEKLFF. The CDR3 nucleotides read TGTGCCAGCAGTGCCGACAGAGCTGAAAAACTGTTTTTT. This chain joins TRBV6-5 and TRBJ1-4; D is possibly TRBD1 (5 bases). The CDR3 is 13 residues long. Germline CDR1 and CDR2: MNHEY and SVGAGI. Trimming removed 5 bases at V and 7 bases at J, with 11 bases between.

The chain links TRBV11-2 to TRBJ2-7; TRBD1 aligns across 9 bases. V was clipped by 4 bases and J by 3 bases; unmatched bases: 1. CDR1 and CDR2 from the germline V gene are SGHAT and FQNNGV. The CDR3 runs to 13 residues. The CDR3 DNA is TGTGCCAGCAGCTGGGGACAGGGCTACGAGCAGTACTTC. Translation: CASSWGQGYEQYF.

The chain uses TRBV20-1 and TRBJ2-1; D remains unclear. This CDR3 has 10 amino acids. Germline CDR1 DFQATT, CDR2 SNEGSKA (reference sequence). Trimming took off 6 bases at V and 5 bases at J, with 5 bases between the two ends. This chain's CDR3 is CSAVHNEQFF. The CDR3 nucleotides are TGCAGTGCCGTTCACAATGAGCAGTTCTTC.

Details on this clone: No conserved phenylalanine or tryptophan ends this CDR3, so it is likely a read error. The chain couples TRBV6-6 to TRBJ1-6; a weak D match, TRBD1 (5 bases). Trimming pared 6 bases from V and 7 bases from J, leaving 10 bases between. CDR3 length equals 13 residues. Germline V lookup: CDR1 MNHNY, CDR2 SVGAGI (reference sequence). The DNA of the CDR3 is TGTGCCAGCAGAGGGGATCGGAATTCACCCCTCCACCTT. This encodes CASRGDRNSPLHL.

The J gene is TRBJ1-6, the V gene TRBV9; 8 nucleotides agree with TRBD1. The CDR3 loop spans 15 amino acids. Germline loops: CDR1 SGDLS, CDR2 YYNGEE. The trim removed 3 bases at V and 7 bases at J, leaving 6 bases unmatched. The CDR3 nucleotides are TGTGCCAGCAGCGGCGGGCAGGGGGCCAATTCACCCCTCCACTTT. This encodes CASSGGQGANSPLHF.

In DNA, the CDR3 is TGCAGCGTTAGGTCGGGTAGGATCGACTCTGGAAACACCATATATTTT. Protein sequence: CSVRSGRIDSGNTIYF. V usage is TRBV29-1 and J usage is TRBJ1-3; D unclear. Trimming took off 5 bases at V and 0 bases at J, with 17 bases between the two ends. This CDR3 contains 16 residues. Germline-derived CDR1 and CDR2 are SQVTM and ANQGSEA.

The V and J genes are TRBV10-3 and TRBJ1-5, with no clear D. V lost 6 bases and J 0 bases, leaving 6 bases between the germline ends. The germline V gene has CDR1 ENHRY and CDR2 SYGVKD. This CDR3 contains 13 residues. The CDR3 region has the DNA TGTGCCATCAGGGGCGATAGCAATCAGCCCCAGCATTTT. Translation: CAIRGDSNQPQHF.

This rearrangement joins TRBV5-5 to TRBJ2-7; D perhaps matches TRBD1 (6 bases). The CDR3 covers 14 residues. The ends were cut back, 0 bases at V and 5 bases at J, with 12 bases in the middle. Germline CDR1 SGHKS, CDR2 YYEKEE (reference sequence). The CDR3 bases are TGTGCCAGCAGCTTGGGGGGTGGGGGCCACGAGCAGTACTTC. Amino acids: CASSLGGGGHEQYF. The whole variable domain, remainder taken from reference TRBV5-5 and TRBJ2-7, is DAGVTQSPTHLIKTRGQQVTLRCSPISGHKSVSWYQQVLGQGPQFIFQYYEKEERGRGNFPDRFSARQFPNYSSELNVNALLLGDSALYLCASSLGGGGHEQYFGPGTRLTVT.

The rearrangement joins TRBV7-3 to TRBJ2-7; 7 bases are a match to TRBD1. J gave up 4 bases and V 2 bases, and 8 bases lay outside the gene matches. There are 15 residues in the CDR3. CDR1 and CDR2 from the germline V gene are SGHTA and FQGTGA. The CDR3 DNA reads TGTGCCAGCAGCTTAGGCTCGACAGGGCTGTACGAGCAGTACTTC. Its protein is CASSLGSTGLYEQYF.

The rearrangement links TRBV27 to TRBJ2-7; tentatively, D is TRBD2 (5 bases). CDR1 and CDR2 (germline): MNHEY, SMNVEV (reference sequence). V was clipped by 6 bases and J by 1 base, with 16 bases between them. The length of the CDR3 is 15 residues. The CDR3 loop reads CASRRSDKPSYEQYF. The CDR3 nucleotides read TGTGCCAGCAGACGTAGCGACAAGCCTTCCTACGAGCAGTACTTC.

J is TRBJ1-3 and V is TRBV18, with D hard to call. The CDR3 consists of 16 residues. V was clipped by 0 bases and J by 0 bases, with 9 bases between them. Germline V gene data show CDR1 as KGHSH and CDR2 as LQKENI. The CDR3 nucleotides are TGTGCCAGCTCACCACCCCGGGGAGACTCTGGAAACACCATATATTTT. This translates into CASSPPRGDSGNTIYF.

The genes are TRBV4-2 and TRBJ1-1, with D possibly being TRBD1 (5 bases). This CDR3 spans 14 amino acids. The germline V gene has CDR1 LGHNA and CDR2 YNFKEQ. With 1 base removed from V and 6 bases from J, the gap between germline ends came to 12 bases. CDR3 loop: CASSQAQERSEAFF. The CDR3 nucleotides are TGTGCCAGCAGCCAAGCACAGGAGCGATCTGAAGCTTTCTTT.

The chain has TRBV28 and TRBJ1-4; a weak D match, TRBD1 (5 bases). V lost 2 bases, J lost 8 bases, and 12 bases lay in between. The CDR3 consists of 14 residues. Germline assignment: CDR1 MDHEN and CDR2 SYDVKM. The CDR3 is CASSLGHLREKLFF. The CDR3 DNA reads TGTGCCAGCAGTTTAGGACATTTGAGGGAAAAACTGTTTTTT.

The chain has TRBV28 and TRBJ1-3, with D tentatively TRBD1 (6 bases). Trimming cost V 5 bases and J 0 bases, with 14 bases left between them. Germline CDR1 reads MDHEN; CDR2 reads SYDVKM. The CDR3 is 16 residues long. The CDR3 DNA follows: TGTGCCAGCAGTCTTGGGACATACCACTCTGGAAACACCATATATTTT. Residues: CASSLGTYHSGNTIYF.

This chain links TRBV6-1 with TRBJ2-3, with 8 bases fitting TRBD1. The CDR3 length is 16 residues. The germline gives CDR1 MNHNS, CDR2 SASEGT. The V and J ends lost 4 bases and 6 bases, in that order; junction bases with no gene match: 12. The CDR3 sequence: CASSVGQEIRTDTQYF. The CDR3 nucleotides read TGTGCCAGCAGTGTGGGACAGGAGATCAGAACGGATACGCAGTATTTT.